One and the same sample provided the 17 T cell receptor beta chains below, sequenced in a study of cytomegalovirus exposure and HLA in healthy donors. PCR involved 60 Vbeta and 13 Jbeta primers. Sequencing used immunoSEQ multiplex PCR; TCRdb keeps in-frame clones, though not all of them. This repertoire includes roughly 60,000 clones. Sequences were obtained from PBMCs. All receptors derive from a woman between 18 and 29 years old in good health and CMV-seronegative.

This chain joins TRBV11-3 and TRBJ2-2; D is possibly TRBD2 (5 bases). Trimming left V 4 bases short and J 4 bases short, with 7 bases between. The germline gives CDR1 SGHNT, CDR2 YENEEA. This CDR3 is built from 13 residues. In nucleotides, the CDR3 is TGTGCCAGCAGCTCCCGGGGCACCGGGGAGCTGTTTTTT. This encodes CASSSRGTGELFF.

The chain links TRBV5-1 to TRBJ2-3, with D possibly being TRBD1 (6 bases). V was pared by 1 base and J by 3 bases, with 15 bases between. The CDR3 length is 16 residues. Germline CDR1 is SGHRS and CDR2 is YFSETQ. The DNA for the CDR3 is TGCGCCAGCAGCTTGATTCCAGCGACAGGAACAGATACGCAGTATTTT. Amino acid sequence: CASSLIPATGTDTQYF.

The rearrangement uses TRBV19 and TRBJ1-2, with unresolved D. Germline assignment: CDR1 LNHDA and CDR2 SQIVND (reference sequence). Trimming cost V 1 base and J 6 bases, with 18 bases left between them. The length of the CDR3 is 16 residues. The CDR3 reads CASSIGSVRGEHGYTF. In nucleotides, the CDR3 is TGTGCCAGTAGTATAGGATCGGTTCGCGGGGAGCATGGCTACACCTTC.

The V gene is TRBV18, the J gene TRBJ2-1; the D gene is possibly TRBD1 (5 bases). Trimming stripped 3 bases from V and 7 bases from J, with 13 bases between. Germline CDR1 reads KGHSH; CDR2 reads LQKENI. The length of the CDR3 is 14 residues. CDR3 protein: CASSPFDSSNEQFF. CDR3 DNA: TGTGCCAGCTCACCCTTTGACAGTTCAAATGAGCAGTTCTTC.

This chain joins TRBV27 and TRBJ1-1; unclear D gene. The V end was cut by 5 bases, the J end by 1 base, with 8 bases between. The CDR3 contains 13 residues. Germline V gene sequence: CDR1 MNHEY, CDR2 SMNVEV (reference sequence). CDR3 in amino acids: CASSVTKNTEAFF. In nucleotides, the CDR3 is TGTGCCAGCAGTGTCACAAAGAACACTGAAGCTTTCTTT.

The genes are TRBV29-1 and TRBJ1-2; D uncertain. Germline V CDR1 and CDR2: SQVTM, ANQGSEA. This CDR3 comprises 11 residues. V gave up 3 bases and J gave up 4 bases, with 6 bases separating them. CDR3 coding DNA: TGCAGCGTTGAGCGGGGCTATGGCTACACCTTC. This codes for CSVERGYGYTF.

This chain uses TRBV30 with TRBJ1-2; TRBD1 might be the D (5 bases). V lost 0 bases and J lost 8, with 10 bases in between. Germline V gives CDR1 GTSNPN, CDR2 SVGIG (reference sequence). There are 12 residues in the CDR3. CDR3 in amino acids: CAWSVDRFGYTF. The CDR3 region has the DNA TGTGCCTGGAGTGTAGACAGATTCGGCTACACCTTC. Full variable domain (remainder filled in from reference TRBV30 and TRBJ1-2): SQTIHQWPATLVQPVGSPLSLECTVEGTSNPNLYWYRQAAGRGLQLLFYSVGIGQISSEVPQNLSASRPQDRQFILSSKKLLLSDSGFYLCAWSVDRFGYTFGSGTRLTVV.

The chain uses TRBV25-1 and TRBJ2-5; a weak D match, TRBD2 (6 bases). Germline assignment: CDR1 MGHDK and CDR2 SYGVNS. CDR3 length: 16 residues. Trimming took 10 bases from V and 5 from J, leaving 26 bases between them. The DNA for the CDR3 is TGTGCCACCCATTCCTCCTTAGCGGAGGGGTGGGAGACCCAGTACTTC. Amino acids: CATHSSLAEGWETQYF. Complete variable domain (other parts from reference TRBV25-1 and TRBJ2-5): EADIYQTPRYLVIGTGKKITLECSQTMGHDKMYWYQQDPGMELHLIHYSYGVNSTEKGDLSSESTVSRIRTEHFPLTLESARPSHTSQYLCATHSSLAEGWETQYFGPGTRLLVL.

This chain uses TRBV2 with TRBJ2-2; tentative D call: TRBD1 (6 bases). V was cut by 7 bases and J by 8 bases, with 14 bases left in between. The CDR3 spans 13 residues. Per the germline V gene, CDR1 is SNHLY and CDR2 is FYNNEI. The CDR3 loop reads CASTTGLGGELFF. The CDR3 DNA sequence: TGTGCCAGCACCACAGGGCTGGGGGGGGAGCTGTTTTTT.

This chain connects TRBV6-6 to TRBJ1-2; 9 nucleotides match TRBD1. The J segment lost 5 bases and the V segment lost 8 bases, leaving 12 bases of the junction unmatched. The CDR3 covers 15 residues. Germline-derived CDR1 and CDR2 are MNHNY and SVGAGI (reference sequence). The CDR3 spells CASGESGTGRYGYTF. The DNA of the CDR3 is TGTGCCAGCGGGGAGTCCGGGACAGGGAGGTATGGCTACACCTTC.

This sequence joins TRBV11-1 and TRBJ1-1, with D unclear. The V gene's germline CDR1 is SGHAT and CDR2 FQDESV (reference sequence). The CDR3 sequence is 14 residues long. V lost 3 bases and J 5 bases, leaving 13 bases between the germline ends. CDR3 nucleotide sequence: TGTGCCAGCAGCTTTGACCCCCTGGAGACTGAAGCTTTCTTT. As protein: CASSFDPLETEAFF.

The CDR3 region is CASSYGLGTQHEQYF. CDR3 DNA: TGTGCCAGCAGTTACGGTCTGGGCACACAACACGAGCAGTACTTC. The rearrangement links TRBV6-5 to TRBJ2-7; no definite D call. V lost 2 bases to trimming and J lost 5 bases, with 16 bases between them. The CDR3 runs 15 residues. Germline assignment: CDR1 MNHEY and CDR2 SVGAGI.

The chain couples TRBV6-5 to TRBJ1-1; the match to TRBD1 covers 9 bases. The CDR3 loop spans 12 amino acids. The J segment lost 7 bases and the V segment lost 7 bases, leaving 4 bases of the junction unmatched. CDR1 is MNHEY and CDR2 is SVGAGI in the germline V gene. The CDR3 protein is CASKTGGNEAFF. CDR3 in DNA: TGTGCCAGCAAGACAGGGGGGAATGAAGCTTTCTTT.

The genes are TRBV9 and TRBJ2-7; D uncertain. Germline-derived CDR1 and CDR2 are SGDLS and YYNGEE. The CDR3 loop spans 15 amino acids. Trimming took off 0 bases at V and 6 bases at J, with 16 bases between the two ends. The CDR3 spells CASSVGPGPRCEQYF. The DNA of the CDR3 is TGTGCCAGCAGCGTAGGACCGGGTCCTCGTTGCGAGCAGTACTTC.

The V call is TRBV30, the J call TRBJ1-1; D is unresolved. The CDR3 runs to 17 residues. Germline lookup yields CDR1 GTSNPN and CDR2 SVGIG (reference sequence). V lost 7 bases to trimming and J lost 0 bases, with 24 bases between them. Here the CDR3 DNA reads TGTGCCTTCCTAGACTCGTTTCGGGGAGGGCTGAACACTGAAGCTTTCTTT. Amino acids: CAFLDSFRGGLNTEAFF.

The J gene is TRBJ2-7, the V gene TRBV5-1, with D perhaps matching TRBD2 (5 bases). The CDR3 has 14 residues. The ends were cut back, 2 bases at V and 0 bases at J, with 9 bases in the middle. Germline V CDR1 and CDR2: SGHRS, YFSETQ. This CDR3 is CASSLSGSSYEQYF. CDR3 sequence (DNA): TGCGCCAGCAGCTTAAGTGGGAGCTCCTACGAGCAGTACTTC.

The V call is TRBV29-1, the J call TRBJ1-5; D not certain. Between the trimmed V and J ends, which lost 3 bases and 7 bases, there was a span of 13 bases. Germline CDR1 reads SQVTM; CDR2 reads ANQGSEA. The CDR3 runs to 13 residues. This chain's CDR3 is CSVDQADGQPQHF. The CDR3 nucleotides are TGCAGCGTTGATCAGGCAGATGGCCAGCCCCAGCATTTT. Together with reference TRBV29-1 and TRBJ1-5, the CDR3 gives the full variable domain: SAVISQKPSRDICQRGTSLTIQCQVDSQVTMMFWYRQQPGQSLTLIATANQGSEATYESGFVIDKFPISRPNLTFSTLTVSNMSPEDSSIYLCSVDQADGQPQHFGDGTRLSIL.